These 11 T cell receptor beta chains were sequenced from one sample in a study of T-cell memory formation after mild COVID-19. One entry per CDR3 protein, called by TCRdb with MiXCR from the 5' RACE reads. The sample includes some 120,000 distinct CDR3 sequences, about 15% of them seen just once. Sequenced material: PBMCs or a T cell subset sorted from them (not recorded which). Receptors were obtained from a man aged 18 to 35 who had mild COVID-19 (a few samples of this study predate the infection). Cell type and time point are not known.

This clonotype appeared many times. This chain uses TRBV2 with TRBJ2-1; D perhaps matches TRBD2 (6 bases). Between the trimmed V and J ends, which lost 8 bases and 5 bases, there was a span of 16 bases. The germline CDR1 and CDR2 sequences are SNHLY and FYNNEI. This CDR3 is built from 14 residues. Here the CDR3 DNA reads TGTGCCAGCCGCCTATGGGGGGAGGACAATGAGCAGTTCTTC. Translated: CASRLWGEDNEQFF.

This clonotype turned up a few times. The chain links TRBV11-2 to TRBJ1-5; D is uncertain. V was pared by 3 bases and J by 4 bases, with 13 bases between. Germline lookup yields CDR1 SGHAT and CDR2 FQNNGV. The CDR3 loop spans 15 amino acids. The CDR3 spells CASSFESSTNQPQHF. The CDR3 DNA reads TGTGCCAGCAGCTTCGAGAGTTCAACTAATCAGCCCCAGCATTTT.

This clonotype has more than one count but fewer than ten. V and J are TRBV5-1 and TRBJ2-5; D not certain. There are 12 residues in the CDR3. The V end lost 4 bases, the J end lost 1 base, and 5 bases lay between the germline ends. Germline CDR1 SGHRS, CDR2 YFSETQ. CDR3 amino acids: CASSIGQETQYF. The CDR3 nucleotides read TGCGCCAGCAGCATCGGCCAAGAGACCCAGTACTTC.

This clonotype was seen more than once but under ten times. V gene TRBV18 combines with J gene TRBJ2-7; 10 nucleotides line up with TRBD1. With 5 bases clipped from V and 4 bases from J, the junction kept 8 bases outside the gene matches. The CDR3 runs to 15 residues. Germline assignment: CDR1 KGHSH and CDR2 LQKENI. CDR3 region: CASSAAGTGDYEQYF. CDR3 sequence (DNA): TGTGCCAGCTCAGCAGCCGGGACAGGGGATTACGAGCAGTACTTC.

The chain recombines TRBV4-2 with TRBJ1-5; D is perhaps TRBD1 (5 bases). The germline CDR1 and CDR2 sequences are LGHNA and YNFKEQ. The V end was cut by 1 base, the J end by 4 bases, with 11 bases between. The CDR3 is 15 amino acids. The CDR3 bases are TGTGCCAGCAGCCAAGTAGGACGGACAAATCAGCCCCAGCATTTT. Translation: CASSQVGRTNQPQHF.

This clonotype turned up a few times. The chain has TRBV7-2 and TRBJ1-5; 7 bases are a match to TRBD1. The CDR3 sequence is 16 residues long. V lost 5 bases, J lost 6 bases, and 13 bases stayed unmatched. Looked up from germline, CDR1 is SGHTA and CDR2 is FQGNSA. CDR3 sequence (DNA): TGTGCCAGCAGCCCAGTTTCCGGGACAGTCTTTCAGCCCCAGCATTTT. This translates into CASSPVSGTVFQPQHF.

This clonotype was observed a handful of times. The CDR3 reads CSVPALTGEGWANYGYTF. The CDR3 DNA is TGCAGCGTCCCTGCCTTAACAGGGGAGGGCTGGGCTAACTATGGCTACACCTTC. V is TRBV29-1 and J is TRBJ1-2; 7 bases agree with TRBD1. V shed 6 bases and J 0 bases; nucleotides not matched to a gene: 19. CDR1 SQVTM and CDR2 ANQGSEA come from the germline V gene. The CDR3 consists of 18 residues. Variable domain in full (rest from reference TRBV29-1 and TRBJ1-2): SAVISQKPSRDICQRGTSLTIQCQVDSQVTMMFWYRQQPGQSLTLIATANQGSEATYESGFVIDKFPISRPNLTFSTLTVSNMSPEDSSIYLCSVPALTGEGWANYGYTFGSGTRLTVV.

This clonotype was found a few times. The V call is TRBV6-5, the J call TRBJ2-6, with 7 bases fitting TRBD1. This CDR3 region has 17 residues. V shed 10 bases and J 0 bases; nucleotides not matched to a gene: 12. Looked up from germline, CDR1 is MNHEY and CDR2 is SVGAGI. In DNA, the CDR3 is TGTGCCACCCAGGGCGGACAGGTCCCCTCTGGGGCCAACGTCCTGACTTTC. It specifies CATQGGQVPSGANVLTF.

This clonotype came up many times. Mismatch with germline at one junction end may stem from a read error. The chain is built from TRBV5-1 and TRBJ2-1; possibly TRBD2 for D (6 bases). Germline lookup yields CDR1 SGHRS and CDR2 YFSETQ. The CDR3 contains 13 residues. CDR3 nucleotide sequence: TGTGCTAGCAGCTTAGGAGGGTACAATGAGCAGTTCTTC. It yields the protein CASSLGGYNEQFF.

This clonotype was seen only a few times. The chain joins TRBV29-1 to TRBJ2-3; D gene ambiguous. The CDR3 sequence is 13 residues long. V shed 4 bases and J shed 2 bases, with 10 bases lying between them. The germline V gene has CDR1 SQVTM and CDR2 ANQGSEA. The CDR3 protein is CSVVAGPTDTQYF. CDR3 nucleotides: TGCAGCGTTGTGGCTGGCCCCACAGATACGCAGTATTTT.

This clonotype was counted only a few times. This chain connects TRBV20-1 to TRBJ2-7; no definite D call. The V end was cut by 5 bases, the J end by 0 bases, with 14 bases between. This CDR3 has 14 amino acids. Germline V lookup: CDR1 DFQATT, CDR2 SNEGSKA (reference sequence). The CDR3 loop is CSAGTVLSSYEQYV. DNA of the CDR3: TGCAGTGCTGGAACAGTCCTAAGCTCCTACGAGCAGTACGTC.